This T cell receptor (beta chain) came from a study of CD8+CD57+ T cells in acquired aplastic anemia. Study-level background: The mean DNA yield obtained from sorted CD4+ and CD8+ cells came to 3 to 4 ug. Study-level results: No significant patient-versus-control difference appeared in CD8+ Simpson's diversity. In common between the patients and the controls were some 28 CD8+ CDR3 sequences.

Profiles of TCR beta VDJ and CDR3 were generated from a genomic DNA template. MiXCR, applied by TCRdb to the reads, yields one record per CDR3 protein. The sample records 400,000 to 450,000 distinct CDR3 sequences, approximately 70% being singletons. This CDR3 contains 11 residues. V gave up 6 bases and J gave up 7 bases, with 6 bases separating them. For this clonotype: Its antigen is still unknown.

This chain links TRBV12-3 or TRBV12-4 with TRBJ2-2; unclear D gene. The specimen was sorted CD4+, CD8+, or CD8+CD57+ T cells (not recorded which) from PBMCs. This TCR derives from a human donor in good health, serving as a control. CDR3 protein: CASRGGGELFF. CDR3 nucleotides: TGTGCCAGCAGAGGCGGCGGGGAGCTGTTTTTT.